This T cell receptor beta chain was profiled in a study of shared clonotypes between healthy human individuals. Across the whole study: Donors, aged 18 to 49, were a couple of women and a few men.

Germline loops: CDR1 SEHNR, CDR2 FQNEAQ (reference sequence). The V end lost 4 bases, the J end lost 0 bases, and 13 bases lay between the germline ends. This CDR3 is built from 15 residues. When replicate PCRs were run on sorted subsets, they used about 220 ng DNA, about 30,000 T cell genomes. Generated by immunoSEQ multiplex PCR, the TCRdb table keeps only in-frame clones and is missing some. The table has around 2,000,000 clones, less than 95% seen once. Naive CD8 cells comprised CD45RO-negative, CCR7-positively selected cells, excluding terminally differentiated effector memory CD45RA+ cells. The source material was naive CD8+ T cells sorted from blood. This sequence joins TRBV7-9 and TRBJ2-7; D is possibly TRBD1 or TRBD2 (5 bases each). The TCR originated in a man aged 18 to 29 in good health. The CDR3 is CASSSWDGFSYEQYF. For the CDR3, the DNA is TGTGCCAGCAGCTCGTGGGACGGTTTCTCCTACGAGCAGTACTTC.